This T cell receptor beta chain derives from a study of beta chain features in type 1 diabetes. Notes on the study in general: Researchers cautioned that cDNA sequencing could over-represent cells with high TCR expression.

Sequencing targeted expressed TCRB transcripts, as all isolated RNA had been reverse transcribed. Assay: immunoSEQ multiplex PCR; the TCRdb copy retains only in-frame clones and omits some. The profile covers some 200,000 clones, with approximately 11% appearing a single time and 1% to 1.5% taken by the ten largest. This clone was observed a few times. No antigen is known for it. The CDR3 is 16 amino acids. With V trimmed by 5 bases and J by 9 bases, 7 bases remained unmatched. Germline CDR1 and CDR2: SGHVS and FQNEAQ. The sequence was collected from a young man in good health. V gene TRBV7-8 combines with J gene TRBJ2-1; TRBD2 matches 16 bases. The sample taken for sequencing was central memory CD4+ T cells from blood. CDR3 DNA: TGTGCCAGCAGCGCCGGGACTAGCGGGAGGGAAGGTGAGCAGTTCTTC. Amino acids: CASSAGTSGREGEQFF.